A single sample is the source of the 24 T cell receptor beta chains below, sequenced in a study of identical twins. Each CDR3 protein is one row after TCRdb ran MiXCR on the 5' RACE reads. Among more than 1.5 million distinct CDR3 sequences listed, under 35% were seen once. Input material: cord blood. The source of these receptors is a newborn girl in good health.

This clonotype has a count of ten or more. This rearrangement joins TRBV3-1 to TRBJ1-2; the D gene is possibly TRBD1 (5 bases). This CDR3 spans 14 amino acids. Germline V CDR1 and CDR2: LGHDT, YNNKEL (reference sequence). Trimming shortened V by 0 bases and J by 4 bases, and 9 bases separated the two germline ends. In nucleotides, the CDR3 is TGTGCCAGCAGCCAAGATCGGGGGACCTATGGCTACACCTTC. Amino acids: CASSQDRGTYGYTF.

The V gene is TRBV6-6, the J gene TRBJ1-2, with a weak D call TRBD1 (5 bases). Germline assignment: CDR1 MNHNY and CDR2 SVGAGI (reference sequence). Trimming stripped 2 bases from V and 6 bases from J, with 19 bases between. This CDR3 comprises 16 residues. CDR3 sequence: CASSYRVLQAEDGYTF. The CDR3 region has the DNA TGTGCCAGCAGTTACCGCGTATTACAGGCCGAGGATGGCTACACCTTC.

This chain links TRBV6-5 with TRBJ2-3; 10 bases are a match to TRBD1. The J segment lost 6 bases and the V segment lost 6 bases, leaving 6 bases of the junction unmatched. This CDR3 contains 14 residues. Germline V CDR1 and CDR2: MNHEY, SVGAGI. DNA of the CDR3: TGTGCCAGCAGCCGCCCGACAGGGGGCGATACGCAGTATTTT. Protein product: CASSRPTGGDTQYF.

The chain employs TRBV15 and TRBJ2-4, with D perhaps TRBD1 (6 bases). This CDR3 has 14 residues. Trimming took 3 bases from V and 13 from J, leaving 19 bases between them. In germline, CDR1 is LNHNV, CDR2 YYDKDF (reference sequence). The CDR3 region is CATSSRDKPFWQYF. CDR3 in DNA: TGTGCCACCAGCAGCCGGGACAAGCCTTTTTGGCAGTACTTC.

About this clonotype: The junction and the germline gene differ at one end; a read error may be behind it. This chain uses TRBV2 with TRBJ2-2; D possibly uses TRBD1 or TRBD2 (5 bases each). The CDR3 sequence is 12 residues long. CDR1 SNHLY and CDR2 FYNNEI come from the germline V gene. The chain's CDR3 is CASSVARGALFF. CDR3 nucleotides: TGTGCCAGCAGTGTGGCTAGAGGGGCGCTGTTTTTT.

This chain joins TRBV21-1 and TRBJ2-7; the D segment call TRBD2 is taken from the table without a DNA check. TRBV21-1 is described as a pseudogene. The CDR3 runs 13 residues. The CDR3 loop reads CASSIRLLYEQYF. The CDR3 DNA sequence: TGTGCCAGCAGCATCCGGCTACTCTACGAGCAGTACTTC.

CDR3 nucleotide sequence: TGTGCCAGCAGCACTACTGGGACTAGCGGGTACTTC. The encoded protein is CASSTTGTSGYF. The chain uses TRBV12-3 or TRBV12-4 and TRBJ2-5; 11 nucleotides agree with TRBD2. The CDR3 extends over 12 amino acids. With V trimmed by 6 bases and J by 13 bases, 7 bases remained unmatched.

This clonotype occurred many times. The chain couples TRBV7-9 to TRBJ2-7; no clear D gene. The CDR3 extends over 11 amino acids. In germline, CDR1 is SEHNR, CDR2 FQNEAQ (reference sequence). V was shortened by 5 bases and J by 6 bases, with 8 bases between the two germline ends. The CDR3 DNA is TGTGCCAGCAGCCATTTTCGCGAGCAGTACTTC. Translation: CASSHFREQYF.

This clonotype occurred a few times. The CDR3 loop reads CASSRARSTDTQYF. The CDR3 bases are TGCGCCAGCAGCCGAGCCCGGAGCACAGATACGCAGTATTTT. The rearrangement joins TRBV4-1 to TRBJ2-3; D not resolved. V dropped 4 bases and J dropped 0 bases, with 8 bases sitting between them. This CDR3 comprises 14 residues. The germline gives CDR1 MGHRA, CDR2 YSYEKL.

The J gene is TRBJ2-3, the V gene TRBV5-5; D unclear. V gave up 6 bases and J gave up 2 bases, with 16 bases separating them. Germline V gene data show CDR1 as SGHKS and CDR2 as YYEKEE (reference sequence). The CDR3 has 15 residues. Written as DNA, the CDR3 is TGTGCCAGCAACCGTGCGCGCCCGTCCACAGATACGCAGTATTTT. Residues: CASNRARPSTDTQYF.

This chain connects TRBV27 to TRBJ2-1; 12 bases fit TRBD1. This CDR3 is built from 16 residues. CDR1 is MNHEY and CDR2 is SMNVEV in the germline V gene (reference sequence). V gave up 3 bases and J gave up 6 bases; unmatched junction bases: 6. In DNA, the CDR3 is TGTGCCAGCAGTTTGTGGGACAGGGGGCCATCCAATGAGCAGTTCTTC. It codes for CASSLWDRGPSNEQFF.

Note on this clonotype: At one end, the junction sequence differs from germline, possibly due to a read error. The rearrangement joins TRBV3-1 to TRBJ2-4, with D perhaps assigned TRBD1 or TRBD2 (5 bases each). TRBJ2-7 explains the end of the DNA better; the J call may be wrong. Germline V gene lookup returns CDR1 LGHDT and CDR2 YNNKEL (reference sequence). The length of the CDR3 is 17 residues. The CDR3: CVSSQELRGSSSYEQYF. As DNA, the CDR3 is TGTGTCAGCAGCCAAGAGTTGAGGGGTTCTAGCTCCTACGAGCAGTACTTC.

The J gene is TRBJ2-4, the V gene TRBV12-3 or TRBV12-4; 7 nucleotides match TRBD1. The CDR3 is 13 residues long. The junction had 7 bases not matched to a gene; V was cut back by 7 bases and J by 7 bases. CDR3 protein: CASTEQGWNIQYF. CDR3 DNA: TGTGCCAGCACCGAACAGGGGTGGAACATTCAGTACTTC.

In the case of this clonotype: A read error may account for a junction end that differs from germline. This chain uses TRBV12-5 with TRBJ2-5; 11 positions agree with TRBD2. Germline-derived CDR1 and CDR2 are LGHNT and FRNRAP. This CDR3 has 16 amino acids. CDR3 coding DNA: TGTTCTAGTGGTTCCGATATACTAGCGGGGGATAATGAGCAGTACTTC. It codes for CSSGSDILAGDNEQYF.

The V and J genes are TRBV20-1 and TRBJ1-2; 7 bases agree with TRBD1. The V gene's germline CDR1 is DFQATT and CDR2 SNEGSKA (reference sequence). This CDR3 spans 15 amino acids. V gave up 6 bases and J gave up 0 bases; unmatched junction bases: 10. The CDR3 loop reads CSAGGTASSNYGYTF. CDR3 nucleotide sequence: TGCAGTGCCGGAGGGACAGCATCCTCTAACTATGGCTACACCTTC.

The chain recombines TRBV9 with TRBJ2-1; no clear D gene. V gave up 4 bases and J gave up 0 bases, with 14 bases separating them. The CDR3 spans 16 residues. Germline loops: CDR1 SGDLS, CDR2 YYNGEE. In nucleotides, the CDR3 is TGTGCCAGCAGCTCCCTGGCTAGGAGCTCCTACAATGAGCAGTTCTTC. Translation gives CASSSLARSSYNEQFF. Drawing the rest from reference TRBV9 and TRBJ2-1, the complete variable domain is DSGVTQTPKHLITATGQRVTLRCSPRSGDLSVYWYQQSLDQGLQFLIQYYNGEERAKGNILERFSAQQFPDLHSELNLSSLELGDSALYFCASSSLARSSYNEQFFGPGTRLTVL.

A note on this clonotype: An end of the junction differs from the germline gene, which may be a read error. The chain has TRBV5-1 and TRBJ2-3, with 11 bases identical to TRBD1. This CDR3 comprises 16 residues. Per the germline V gene, CDR1 is SGHRS and CDR2 is YFSETQ. CDR3 sequence reads: CASSLGDRGFTGTQYF. CDR3 DNA sequence: TGCGCCAGCAGCTTGGGGGACAGGGGGTTCACAGGTACGCAGTATTTT.

The gene calls are TRBV7-9 and TRBJ2-7; D not resolved. Germline assignment: CDR1 SEHNR and CDR2 FQNEAQ (reference sequence). V was shortened by 4 bases and J by 1 base, with 14 bases between the two germline ends. This CDR3 spans 15 amino acids. CDR3 protein: CASSSGLGFSYEQYF. CDR3 bases: TGTGCCAGCAGCTCGGGCCTCGGGTTTTCCTACGAGCAGTACTTC.

This clonotype has just one count. The chain employs TRBV6-1 and TRBJ1-5; no firm D call. Germline CDR1 and CDR2: MNHNS and SASEGT. The germline V and J ends were trimmed by 2 bases and 0 bases, with 11 bases remaining between them. The CDR3 consists of 16 residues. CDR3 sequence (DNA): TGTGCCAGCAGTGAATTGAAGTTCCCTAGCAATCAGCCCCAGCATTTT. Encoded protein: CASSELKFPSNQPQHF.

The sample holds a few counts of this clonotype. The rearrangement uses TRBV20-1 and TRBJ1-4; D is unresolved. Looked up from germline, CDR1 is DFQATT and CDR2 is SNEGSKA (reference sequence). The CDR3 spans 14 residues. Trimming shortened V by 3 bases and J by 4 bases, and 12 bases separated the two germline ends. The CDR3 DNA is TGCAGTGCTAGTTCTCCGACTCTTAATGAAAAACTGTTTTTT. It codes for CSASSPTLNEKLFF.

This rearrangement joins TRBV29-1 to TRBJ1-1; 10 nucleotides align to TRBD1. The germline V gene encodes CDR1 SQVTM and CDR2 ANQGSEA. V trimming: 4 bases; J trimming: 6 bases; junction bases outside the gene matches: 5. The CDR3 extends over 13 amino acids. The CDR3 DNA is TGCAGCGTTGGTCGGGACAGGGGCGCTGAAGCTTTCTTT. Its translation: CSVGRDRGAEAFF.

The rearrangement links TRBV24-1 to TRBJ1-4; possible D gene TRBD1, 6 bases. Germline CDR1 is KGHDR and CDR2 is SFDVKD. The germline V and J ends were trimmed by 4 bases and 6 bases, with 14 bases remaining between them. This CDR3 region has 15 residues. The CDR3 DNA sequence: TGTGCCACCAGTGACCCCCGGGACACTGATGAAAAACTGTTTTTT. It translates to CATSDPRDTDEKLFF.

The chain combines TRBV5-1 with TRBJ2-1, with 8 bases lining up with TRBD2. CDR3 length equals 15 residues. CDR1 SGHRS and CDR2 YFSETQ come from the germline V gene. Trimming cost V 1 base and J 3 bases; bases outside gene matches: 3. The CDR3 sequence: CASSLRGGIYNEQFF. Here the CDR3 DNA reads TGCGCCAGCAGCTTGCGGGGGGGAATCTACAATGAGCAGTTCTTC.

V gene TRBV10-3 combines with J gene TRBJ2-3, with 9 bases lining up with TRBD2. Germline CDR1 ENHRY, CDR2 SYGVKD. This CDR3 region has 16 residues. The V and J ends lost 0 bases and 2 bases, in that order; junction bases with no gene match: 3. The CDR3 sequence: CAISESPGLATDTQYF. In DNA form, the CDR3 reads TGTGCCATCAGTGAGTCCCCGGGACTAGCCACAGATACGCAGTATTTT.